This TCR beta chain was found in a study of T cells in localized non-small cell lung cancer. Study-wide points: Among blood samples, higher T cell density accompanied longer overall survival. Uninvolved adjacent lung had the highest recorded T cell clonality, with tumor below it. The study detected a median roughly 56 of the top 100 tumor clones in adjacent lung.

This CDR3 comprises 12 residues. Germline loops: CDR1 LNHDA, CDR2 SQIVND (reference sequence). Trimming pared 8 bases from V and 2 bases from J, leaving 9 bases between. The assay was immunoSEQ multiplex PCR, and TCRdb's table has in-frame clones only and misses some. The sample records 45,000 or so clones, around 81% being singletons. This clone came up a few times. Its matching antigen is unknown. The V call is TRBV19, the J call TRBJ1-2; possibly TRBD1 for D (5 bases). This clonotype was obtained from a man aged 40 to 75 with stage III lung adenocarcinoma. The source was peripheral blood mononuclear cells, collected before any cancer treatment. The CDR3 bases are TGTGCCAGTGAACAGGAGAACTATGGCTACACCTTC. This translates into CASEQENYGYTF.